What follows are 9 T cell receptor beta chains derived from one specimen sequenced in a study of early T cells in non-severe SARS-CoV-2 infection. A single record per CDR3 protein comes from TCRdb applying MiXCR to the 5' RACE reads. This sample has about 23,000 distinct CDR3 sequences, with 3.5% to 5% found just once. The source material was whole blood. The origin of the receptors is an adult who was a healthcare worker with PCR-confirmed SARS-CoV-2 infection or an uninfected control (not recorded which).

In its sample, this clonotype was seen many times. V gene TRBV5-1 combines with J gene TRBJ2-2; D is undetermined. The germline CDR1 and CDR2 sequences are SGHRS and YFSETQ. The CDR3 runs 13 residues. Trimming left V 0 bases short and J 4 bases short, with 4 bases between. CDR3 DNA sequence: TGCGCCAGCAGCTTGGTGCCCACCGGGGAGCTGTTTTTT. It codes for CASSLVPTGELFF.

Points on this clonotype: A much larger clone differs by one base, so this may be a read error. The chain combines TRBV7-2 with TRBJ2-5; unclear D gene. V was pared by 2 bases and J by 7 bases, with 17 bases between. Germline V gives CDR1 SGHTA, CDR2 FQGNSA. CDR3 length: 15 residues. In DNA form, the CDR3 reads TGTGCCAGCAGCTTACATATCCTAGTCGGGCGGACCCAGTACTTC. It translates to CASSLHILVGRTQYF.

The V call is TRBV27, the J call TRBJ2-5; 9 bases match TRBD2. The CDR3 covers 15 residues. Per germline, CDR1 MNHEY and CDR2 SMNVEV (reference sequence). The V and J ends lost 3 bases and 5 bases, in that order; junction bases with no gene match: 7. This chain's CDR3 is CASSFGAGGGETQYF. DNA of the CDR3: TGTGCCAGCAGTTTTGGAGCGGGGGGCGGGGAGACCCAGTACTTC.

The gene calls are TRBV5-4 and TRBJ2-2, with 10 bases identical to TRBD2. Germline lookup yields CDR1 SGHNT and CDR2 YYREEE (reference sequence). The length of the CDR3 is 15 residues. V was pared by 2 bases and J by 6 bases, with 4 bases of the junction left unmatched. The CDR3 here is CASSLFSGGAGELFF. The DNA of the CDR3 is TGTGCCAGCAGCTTATTCAGCGGGGGGGCCGGGGAGCTGTTTTTT. The variable domain in full, with the rest retrieved from reference TRBV5-4 and TRBJ2-2, is ETGVTQSPTHLIKTRGQQVTLRCSSQSGHNTVSWYQQALGQGPQFIFQYYREEENGRGNFPPRFSGLQFPNYSSELNVNALELDDSALYLCASSLFSGGAGELFFGEGSRLTVL.

This clonotype came up many times. The chain combines TRBV18 with TRBJ1-1; D unclear. The V and J ends lost 3 bases and 1 base respectively, with 6 bases between them. Per germline, CDR1 KGHSH and CDR2 LQKENI. This CDR3 has 13 residues. CDR3 DNA: TGTGCCAGCTCACCCCATGAGAACACTGAAGCTTTCTTT. It codes for CASSPHENTEAFF.

The chain carries TRBV10-3 and TRBJ1-2; the D is unclear. CDR1 ENHRY and CDR2 SYGVKD come from the germline V gene. V lost 4 bases to trimming and J lost 5 bases, with 11 bases between them. The CDR3 has 13 amino acids. The CDR3 sequence: CAISGTDPYGYTF. The CDR3 DNA sequence: TGTGCCATCAGTGGTACAGATCCTTATGGCTACACCTTC.

This clonotype was picked up many times. This chain joins TRBV7-2 and TRBJ1-5; TRBD1 aligns across 10 bases. CDR1 and CDR2 from the germline V gene are SGHTA and FQGNSA. Germline trimming cut 6 bases from V and 2 bases from J; bases unmatched to any gene: 4. The CDR3 runs to 15 residues. The CDR3 spells CASRRQGAGNQPQHF. The CDR3 DNA sequence: TGTGCCAGCAGACGACAGGGGGCTGGCAATCAGCCCCAGCATTTT.

This clonotype was counted many times. The CDR3 sequence is CASSSYQGYYGYTF. DNA of the CDR3: TGTGCCAGCAGCTCATATCAGGGATACTATGGCTACACCTTC. The genes are TRBV7-2 and TRBJ1-2; D perhaps matches TRBD1 (5 bases). Trimming took off 4 bases at V and 3 bases at J, with 12 bases between the two ends. The CDR3 consists of 14 residues. Germline values: CDR1 SGHTA, CDR2 FQGNSA.

This clonotype was seen many times. The rearrangement uses TRBV7-2 and TRBJ2-3; possible D gene TRBD1, 6 bases. The CDR3 runs to 15 residues. Per the germline V gene, CDR1 is SGHTA and CDR2 is FQGNSA. V lost 3 bases and J 2 bases, leaving 12 bases between the germline ends. The CDR3 loop is CASSFRGFFTDTQYF. In DNA form, the CDR3 reads TGTGCCAGCAGCTTTAGGGGGTTCTTCACAGATACGCAGTATTTT.